The clone carrying this T cell receptor (beta chain) has just a few counts. Antigen: not known. The PCR had 60 Vbeta and 13 Jbeta primers. Clones were sequenced by immunoSEQ multiplex PCR, and TCRdb holds only the in-frame ones, with some missing. The table includes 65,000 to 85,000 clones, 80% to 90% detected once. The sample belongs to a study of cytomegalovirus exposure and HLA in healthy donors. CDR1 MDHEN and CDR2 SYDVKM come from the germline V gene. The CDR3 is 13 amino acids. Trimming cost V 6 bases and J 3 bases, with 11 bases left between them. Findings and limits, study-wide: In vitro work confirmed that three CMV-associated chains recognize CMV antigens. Links to common viral pathogens appeared, in a later analysis, for several of the most significant clusters.

This TCR was sampled from a young woman in good health and CMV-seronegative. The sequenced sample consisted of PBMCs. V and J are TRBV28 and TRBJ1-2, with D tentatively TRBD1 (5 bases). The CDR3 sequence is CASRGGGDYGYTF. The CDR3 DNA sequence: TGTGCCAGCAGGGGGGGTGGGGACTATGGCTACACCTTC.